This T cell receptor beta chain appears in the sequencing data of a study of T-cell memory formation after mild COVID-19. As for the study in general: Clustering of TCRs was largely donor specific.

This clonotype occurred a few times. The antigen is unknown. TCRdb reprocessed the 5' RACE reads via MiXCR and lists one record per CDR3 protein. The repertoire holds approximately 350,000 distinct CDR3 sequences, 10% to 15% seen once, with 20% to 25% in the top ten. V was clipped by 5 bases and J by 7 bases; unmatched bases: 5. This CDR3 has 14 amino acids. Notes on the study in general: A second wave expanding day 15 to 37 was CD4+-biased; contracting clones were balanced. Second-wave clones reaching peak frequency on day 37 lacked confirmed SARS-CoV-2 specificity.

This rearrangement joins TRBV12-3 or TRBV12-4 to TRBJ1-6, with 7 nucleotides matching TRBD1. Sequencing was performed on PBMCs or a T cell subset sorted from them (not recorded which). This TCR was recovered from a man younger than 30 who had mild COVID-19 (a few samples of this study predate the infection). Cell type and time point are not known. The CDR3 is CASSGPGQNSPLHF. The CDR3 bases are TGTGCCAGCAGTGGGCCGGGACAGAATTCACCCCTCCACTTT.